The present T cell receptor (beta chain) was sequenced within a study of identifying expanded T cells in peripheral blood. Broader study findings: Differentially abundant clones: 0.95 to 1.5 between replicates, 16.4 at approximately 13 days, less than 20 at four.

During the collection period, no donor immune events like infections were recorded. To note about this clone: Its antigen is unidentified.

Trimming removed 3 bases from V and 6 bases from J, with 10 bases in between. The CDR3 has 13 residues. CDR1 and CDR2 (germline): SGDLS, YYNGEE. Clones were sequenced by immunoSEQ multiplex PCR, and TCRdb holds only the in-frame ones, with some missing. The table shows about 100,000 clones, with around 90% occurring only once. The chain carries TRBV9 and TRBJ2-1; D is undetermined. The receptor comes from a person between 18 and 75 years old in good health. The material sequenced was blood. This CDR3 is CASSAFGPNEQFF. The CDR3 region has the DNA TGTGCCAGCAGCGCCTTCGGACCCAATGAGCAGTTCTTC.